A single T cell receptor beta chain is shown here with its context. The target antigen is unknown. This sample stems from a study of Ad26.COV2.S vaccination and SARS-CoV-2 variants. General observations from the study: Vaccinees showed greater spike-specific TCR breadth than placebo recipients. Reportedly, after vaccination the spike-specific CD8+ and CD4+ T cell responses displayed substantial breadth.

Treatment meaning: approximately 18 received Ad26.COV2.S at low or high dose, single or two shots; several received placebo; per-sample allocation not given. Day 63 following the first vaccine or placebo injection was when the samples were taken. Germline trimming cut 8 bases from V and 0 bases from J; bases unmatched to any gene: 10. The CDR3 spans 15 residues. The V gene's germline CDR1 is SGHVS and CDR2 FQNEAQ. Measured with immunoSEQ multiplex PCR; TCRdb has only the in-frame clones, and not every one. Of roughly 510,000 clones listed, 87% are singletons. This receptor was taken from a person between 18 and 60 years old who received the Ad26.COV2.S COVID-19 vaccine or a placebo. The sample in question was peripheral blood, obtained in a trial of Ad26.COV2.S vaccine versus placebo. The chain is built from TRBV7-8 and TRBJ2-7, with 7 positions matching TRBD1. The DNA for the CDR3 is TGTGCCAGCGGTACAGGGGCCACCCTCTCCTACGAGCAGTACTTC. Encoded protein: CASGTGATLSYEQYF.